This TCR beta chain originates from a study of blood T cell repertoires in COVID-19. Turning to the study itself: Samples came from the United States, Italy and Spain, spanning acute and convalescent COVID-19. From T cells, B-cell-depleted T cells, or PBMCs came the material, which was cDNA or gDNA.

Per the original methods: For nucleated cells, counts were estimated from reference gene primer amplification. This table comes from immunoSEQ multiplex PCR, and its TCRdb copy is limited to in-frame clones, with some not included. The V and J calls and clone size come from that table; D and trimming were worked out from the DNA. The table records 100,000 to 150,000 clones, approximately 80% of them present only once. The V and J ends lost 5 bases and 0 bases respectively, with 11 bases between them. Germline V gene lookup returns CDR1 SGHRS and CDR2 YFSETQ. The CDR3 is made up of 14 amino acids. The clonotype was recovered from a man aged 50-59 years with acute or convalescent COVID-19. V gene TRBV5-1 combines with J gene TRBJ1-2; no firm D call. Source material: peripheral blood. In nucleotides, the CDR3 is TGCGCCAGCAGGTCGGAGGTAACTAACTATGGCTACACCTTC. It codes for CASRSEVTNYGYTF.